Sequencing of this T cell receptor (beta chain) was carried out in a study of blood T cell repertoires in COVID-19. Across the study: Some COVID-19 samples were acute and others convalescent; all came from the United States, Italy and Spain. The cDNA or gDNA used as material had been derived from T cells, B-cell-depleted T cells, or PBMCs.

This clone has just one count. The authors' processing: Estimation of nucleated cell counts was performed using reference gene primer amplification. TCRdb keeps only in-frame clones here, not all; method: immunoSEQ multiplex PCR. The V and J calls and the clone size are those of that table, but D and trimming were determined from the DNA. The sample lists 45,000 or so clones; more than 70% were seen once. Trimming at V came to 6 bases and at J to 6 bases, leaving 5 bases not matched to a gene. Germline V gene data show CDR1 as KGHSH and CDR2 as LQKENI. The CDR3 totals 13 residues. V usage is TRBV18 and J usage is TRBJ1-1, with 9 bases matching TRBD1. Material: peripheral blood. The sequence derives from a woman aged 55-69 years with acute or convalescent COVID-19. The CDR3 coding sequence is TGTGCCAGCTCTTCAACAGGGGGCGCTGAAGCTTTCTTT. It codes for CASSSTGGAEAFF.